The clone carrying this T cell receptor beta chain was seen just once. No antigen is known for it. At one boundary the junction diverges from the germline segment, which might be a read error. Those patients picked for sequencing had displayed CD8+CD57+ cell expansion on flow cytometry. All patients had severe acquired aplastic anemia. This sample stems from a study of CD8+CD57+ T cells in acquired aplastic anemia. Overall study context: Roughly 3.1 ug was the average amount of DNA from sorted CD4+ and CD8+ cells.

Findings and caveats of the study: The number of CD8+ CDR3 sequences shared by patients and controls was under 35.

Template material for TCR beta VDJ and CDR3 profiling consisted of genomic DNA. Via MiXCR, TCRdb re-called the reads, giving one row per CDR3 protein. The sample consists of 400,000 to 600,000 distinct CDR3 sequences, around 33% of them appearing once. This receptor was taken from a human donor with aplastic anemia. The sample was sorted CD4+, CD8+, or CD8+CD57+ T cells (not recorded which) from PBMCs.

The DNA of the CDR3 is TGCAGTCCGGGACAGGGGGCAGACACTGAAGCCTTCTTT. Its protein is CSPGQGADTEAFF. V usage is TRBV20-1 and J usage is TRBJ1-1, with 12 positions matching TRBD1. Germline CDR1 is DFQATT and CDR2 is SNEGSKA (reference sequence). The CDR3 sequence is 13 residues long.